This T cell receptor (beta chain) was retrieved from a study of T cell repertoires in cytomegalovirus infection. Study information: TCR beta signatures that were public indicated CMV infection and matching HLA type.

TCRdb redid the calling of the reads with MiXCR, one entry per CDR3 protein. This table has about 530,000 distinct CDR3 sequences, about 26% appearing once. This clonotype was observed a few times. Its antigen is unknown. The CDR3 spans 14 residues. With 0 bases removed from V and 5 bases from J, the gap between germline ends came to 10 bases. Findings of the study overall: Pooled public TCR beta family frequency picked out CMV carriers with the relevant HLA. The ex vivo response showed dominance by HLA-C-restricted CMV-specific TCR beta clonotypes.

The V and J genes are TRBV23-1 and TRBJ1-1; D gene uncertain. TRBV23-1 is an ORF for which the function is uncertain. The specimen sequenced was PBMCs. The TCR originated in a human donor in good health (CMV status not recorded). Some clones in this sample may be carry-over from other donors' samples. The CDR3 region has the DNA TGCGCCAGCAGTCAATCCGCAGCTTTGACTGAAGCTTTCTTT. Translating gives CASSQSAALTEAFF.